Listed below are T cell receptor beta chains from one sample, sequenced in a study of technical replicates of blood from a few donors. Clones were sequenced by immunoSEQ multiplex PCR, and TCRdb holds only the in-frame ones, with some missing. This table holds about 66,000 clones, roughly nine tenths found once. Input material: T cells isolated from PBMCs. The origin of the receptors is a human donor in good health. Both conserved end residues are part of each CDR3. The D gene is left open where the match is weak.

j_call d_call v_call cdr3_aa
TRBJ1-2 NA TRBV6-4 CASSDSGGYGYTF
TRBJ2-7 NA TRBV18 CASSPMNREIGRIDEQYF
TRBJ2-7 TRBD1 TRBV23-1 CASSQSFRDRDYEQYF
TRBJ1-5 NA TRBV28 CASLPGGFTYQPQHF
TRBJ2-7 NA TRBV30 CAASGRETYEQYF
TRBJ2-3 NA TRBV5-1 CASSFRRSTDTQYF
TRBJ2-1 TRBD2 TRBV19 CASSPMRLADSYNEQFF
TRBJ1-1 NA TRBV4-2 CASSLRDNEAFF
TRBJ1-1 NA TRBV7-9 CASSGPTGIGTEAFF
TRBJ2-5 NA TRBV7-2 CASSSAGGGTQYF
TRBJ2-7 NA TRBV19 CASSITSVTYEQYF
TRBJ1-5 TRBD1 TRBV19 CASSLGQANSNQPQHF
TRBJ1-2 TRBD1 TRBV5-1 CASSLEGARAHGYTF
TRBJ2-5 TRBD1 TRBV6-1 CASRWTGKETQYF
TRBJ2-5 NA TRBV14 CASSQRLGGETQYF
TRBJ2-3 TRBD2 TRBV9 CASSARLAGDTDTQYF
TRBJ1-2 NA TRBV10-3 CAISGGLNYTF
TRBJ2-1 NA TRBV7-9 CASSYLGAASDEQFF
TRBJ1-1 NA TRBV12-5 CASGLVLDMNTEAFF
TRBJ2-7 TRBD2 TRBV4-3 CASSQDSLAGAYEQYF
TRBJ2-1 TRBD2 TRBV18 CASSPSGLAGSGEQFF
TRBJ1-2 TRBD1 TRBV19 CASSIISGTAYGYTF
TRBJ2-5 TRBD1 TRBV18 CASSLGDRELETQYF
TRBJ2-2 TRBD1 TRBV9 CASSGSRDRGYTGELFF
TRBJ1-5 NA TRBV5-1 CASSLLPYYQPQHF
TRBJ1-1 NA TRBV11-2 CASSLGHLNTEAFF
TRBJ2-7 TRBD1 TRBV2 CASSEGQGANYEQYF
TRBJ2-1 NA TRBV7-2 CASSLIFDEQFF
TRBJ2-3 TRBD2 TRBV7-2 CASSLASGRAGDTQYF
TRBJ2-2 TRBD2 TRBV19 CASSSWTSGRIGELFF
TRBJ2-2 NA TRBV2 CASSGRDSFTGELFF
TRBJ2-1 TRBD2 TRBV27 CASSPLAGYNEQFF
TRBJ2-1 NA TRBV4-1 CASSQGILVGPNEQFF
TRBJ2-3 NA TRBV6-5 CASSPSIKTDTQYF
TRBJ2-3 TRBD2 TRBV5-1 CASSLGLAGGDADTQYF
TRBJ2-1 TRBD2 TRBV19 CASSDLAGDYEQFF
TRBJ1-4 NA TRBV27 CASSLTILNEKLFF
TRBJ1-5 TRBD1 TRBV28 CASSWDRGPYNQPQHF
TRBJ1-5 NA TRBV19 CASWAGDQPQHF
TRBJ2-7 NA TRBV29-1 CSVLGGPSYEQYF
TRBJ1-2 NA TRBV6-5 CASSVKGTHNYGYTF
TRBJ2-3 NA TRBV28 CAIAAVTADTQYF
TRBJ2-1 NA TRBV11-2 CASSPGVHEQFF
TRBJ1-2 NA TRBV5-4 CASSAIGQGPYTF
TRBJ1-5 NA TRBV4-1 CASSQIGSSNQPQHF
TRBJ1-1 NA TRBV5-1 CASSFLQQASNTEAFF
TRBJ1-4 NA TRBV29-1 CSASPGTNEKLFF
TRBJ1-1 NA TRBV7-3 CASSPTGPNTEAFF
TRBJ2-2 TRBD1 TRBV5-1 CASSLDTGGATGELFF
TRBJ1-2 NA TRBV4-1 CASSQPTENYGYTF
TRBJ2-7 TRBD1 TRBV29-1 CSGQQGYEQYF
TRBJ2-7 TRBD2 TRBV4-1 CASSSKTSGGYEQYF
TRBJ2-2 TRBD2 TRBV19 CASSSRTSANTGELFF
TRBJ1-1 NA TRBV19 CASSSQALNTEAFF
TRBJ2-3 TRBD1 TRBV5-7 CASSLDRGDGDTQYF
TRBJ1-5 NA TRBV6-1 CASSEGPPPQHF
TRBJ2-7 TRBD2 TRBV6-1 CASSEIHFAIGTSGTEQYF